This TCR beta chain derives from a study of tumor and adjacent non-tumor tissue in lung cancer. Background on the study: Patients comprised roughly 12 adenocarcinoma, 2 squamous cell carcinoma and 1 small cell lung cancer. Stage I to III disease affected 10 men and roughly 5 women aged about 31 to 80.

Concerning this clonotype: Lacking the conserved final phenylalanine or tryptophan, this CDR3 likely reflects a read error.

No cell sorting was done before RNA was extracted from the tissue. TCRbeta libraries were built with three rounds of nested PCR, modified from ARM-PCR. TCRdb analysed the multiplex PCR reads with MiXCR anew, one entry per CDR3 protein. This repertoire shows about 70,000 distinct CDR3 sequences, more than 70% found once; its top ten account for roughly 27%. The CDR3 totals 11 residues. CDR1 is SQVTM and CDR2 is ANQGSEA in the germline V gene. What was sequenced was lung tumor tissue. The source is a man aged 55 to 70 with non-small cell lung cancer. The chain couples TRBV29-1 to TRBJ2-5; tentatively, D is TRBD2 (5 bases). CDR3 amino acids: CSDLSQETQYL. The DNA of the CDR3 is TGTAGCGATCTGAGCCAAGAGACCCAGTACTTA.